This TCR beta chain was found in a study of response to subunit inactivated influenza vaccine. TCRdb ran MiXCR on the RT-PCR reads and lists one entry per CDR3 protein. The table has roughly 760,000 distinct CDR3 sequences, about 20% seen once. In its sample, this clonotype was seen once. What it binds is not known. General observations from the study: Each seasonal flu vaccination may recruit only limited new T cells, authors suggested.

The CDR3 is made up of 13 amino acids. V gave up 5 bases and J gave up 5 bases; unmatched junction bases: 4. Per germline, CDR1 KGHSH and CDR2 LQKENI. The sequence derives from a man aged 45-60 years who received an inactivated influenza vaccine. The sample consisted of PBMCs from blood, taken around 5 days after vaccination. The gene calls are TRBV18 and TRBJ2-5, with TRBD1 matching 8 bases. CDR3 amino acids: CASSSGQAETQYF. In nucleotides, the CDR3 is TGTGCCAGCTCATCGGGACAGGCGGAGACCCAGTACTTC. The full variable domain, its missing parts supplied by reference TRBV18 and TRBJ2-5, is NAGVMQNPRHLVRRRGQEARLRCSPMKGHSHVYWYRQLPEEGLKFMVYLQKENIIDESGMPKERFSAEFPKEGPSILRIQQVVRGDSAAYFCASSSGQAETQYFGPGTRLLVL.